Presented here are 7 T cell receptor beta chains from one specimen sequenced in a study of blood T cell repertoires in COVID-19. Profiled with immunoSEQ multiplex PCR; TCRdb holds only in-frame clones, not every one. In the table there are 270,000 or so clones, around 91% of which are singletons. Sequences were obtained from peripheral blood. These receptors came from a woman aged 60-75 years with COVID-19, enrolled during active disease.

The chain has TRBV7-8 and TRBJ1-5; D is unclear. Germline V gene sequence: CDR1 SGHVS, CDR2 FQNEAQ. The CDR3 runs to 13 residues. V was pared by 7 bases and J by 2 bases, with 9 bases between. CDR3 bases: TGTGCCAGCACCCAGTCCGGCAATCAGCCCCAGCATTTT. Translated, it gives CASTQSGNQPQHF.

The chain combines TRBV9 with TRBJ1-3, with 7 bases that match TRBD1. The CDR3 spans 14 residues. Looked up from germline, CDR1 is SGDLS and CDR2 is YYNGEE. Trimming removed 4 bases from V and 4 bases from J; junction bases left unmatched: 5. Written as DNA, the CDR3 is TGTGCCAGCAGCACCGGGACAGCAGGAAACACCATATATTTT. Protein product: CASSTGTAGNTIYF.

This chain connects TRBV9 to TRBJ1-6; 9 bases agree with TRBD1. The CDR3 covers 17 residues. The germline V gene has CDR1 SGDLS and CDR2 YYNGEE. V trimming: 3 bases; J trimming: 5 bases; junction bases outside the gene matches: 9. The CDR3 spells CASSAATGGADNSPLHF. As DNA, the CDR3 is TGTGCCAGCAGCGCTGCCACAGGGGGCGCGGATAATTCACCCCTCCACTTT.

The CDR3 region is CASSPKFDRDFGRQYF. CDR3 nucleotides: TGTGCCAGCTCACCAAAGTTCGACAGGGACTTTGGTCGGCAGTACTTC. This chain links TRBV18 with TRBJ2-7; tentatively, D is TRBD1 (7 bases). Per the germline V gene, CDR1 is KGHSH and CDR2 is LQKENI. CDR3 length: 16 residues. Deletions cut 2 bases from V and 9 bases from J, with 23 bases between.

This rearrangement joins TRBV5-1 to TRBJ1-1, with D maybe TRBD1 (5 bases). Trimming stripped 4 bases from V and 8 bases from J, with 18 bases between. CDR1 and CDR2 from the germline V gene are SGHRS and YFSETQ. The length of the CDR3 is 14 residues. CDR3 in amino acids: CASSGAFREGEAFF. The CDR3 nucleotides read TGCGCCAGCAGCGGGGCCTTTCGAGAAGGAGAAGCTTTCTTT.

CDR3 coding DNA: TGTGCCAGCAGCCCGACTTCCGCCTACAATGAGCAGTTCTTC. It is translated as CASSPTSAYNEQFF. V is TRBV27 and J is TRBJ2-1; D unresolved. The CDR3 sequence is 14 residues long. V lost 6 bases and J 2 bases, leaving 11 bases between the germline ends. Germline CDR1 reads MNHEY; CDR2 reads SMNVEV (reference sequence).

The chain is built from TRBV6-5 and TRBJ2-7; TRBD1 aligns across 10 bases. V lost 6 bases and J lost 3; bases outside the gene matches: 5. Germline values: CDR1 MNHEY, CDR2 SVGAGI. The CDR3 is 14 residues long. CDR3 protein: CASSYGTGVYEQYF. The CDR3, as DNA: TGTGCCAGCAGCTACGGGACAGGGGTCTACGAGCAGTACTTC.